The 17 T cell receptor beta chains listed next were all sequenced from one sample in a study of cytomegalovirus exposure and HLA in healthy donors (dated by TCRdb to 2015 to 2018). Preparation of the library involved the immunoSEQ multiplex PCR assay. The multiplex PCR relied on a mix of 60 forward primers for TCR Vbeta segments and 13 reverse primers for TCR Jbeta segments. TCRdb provides this immuneACCESS table in a form limited to in-frame rearrangements. Some clones are lacking; in checked studies, under half of them reflect an unresolved V gene, and why the rest are absent is not known. For this sample the table gives roughly 170,000 clones, of which roughly 87% were detected only once. 1.6% of the sample belongs to the ten largest clones. The specimen sequenced was PBMCs. The receptors were sampled from a man aged 50 or older in good health and CMV-seronegative.

The gene calls are TRBV12-5 and TRBJ1-2; D possibly corresponds to TRBD1 (5 bases). CDR3 length: 15 residues. Germline CDR1 is LGHNT and CDR2 is FRNRAP. Trimming removed 0 bases at V and 1 base at J, with 9 bases between. For the CDR3, the DNA is TGTGCTAGTGGTTTGGTAGGGGTTCTTAACTATGGCTACACCTTC. Protein sequence: CASGLVGVLNYGYTF.

V and J are TRBV4-3 and TRBJ1-2, with 7 bases fitting TRBD1. With 0 bases clipped from V and 3 bases from J, the junction kept 7 bases outside the gene matches. The CDR3 covers 16 residues. Germline CDR1 LGHNA, CDR2 YSLEER. The CDR3 reads CASSQDLTGVYYGYTF. For the CDR3, the DNA is TGCGCCAGCAGCCAAGATCTCACAGGGGTTTACTATGGCTACACCTTC.

V gene TRBV6-1 combines with J gene TRBJ2-4, with D perhaps matching TRBD1 (5 bases). Germline V gene sequence: CDR1 MNHNS, CDR2 SASEGT. This CDR3 region has 14 residues. The germline V and J ends were trimmed by 3 bases and 6 bases, with 12 bases remaining between them. The CDR3 bases are TGTGCCAGCAGTGATGCTGGGGCACGAAACATTCAGTACTTC. Translating gives CASSDAGARNIQYF.

V gene TRBV5-1 combines with J gene TRBJ1-2; 7 positions match TRBD1. V shed 4 bases and J 7 bases; nucleotides not matched to a gene: 4. The length of the CDR3 is 12 residues. Per the germline V gene, CDR1 is SGHRS and CDR2 is YFSETQ. In nucleotides, the CDR3 is TGCGCCAGCAGCCCGAGGGACAGTGGCTACACCTTC. Translating gives CASSPRDSGYTF.

The CDR3 sequence: CASSAGVLGNTIYF. The CDR3 DNA sequence: TGTGCCAGCAGTGCAGGGGTTCTAGGAAACACCATATATTTT. V and J are TRBV6-5 and TRBJ1-3; perhaps TRBD1 as D (6 bases). The V gene's germline CDR1 is MNHEY and CDR2 SVGAGI. The CDR3 runs 14 residues. Trimming removed 5 bases at V and 4 bases at J, with 12 bases between.

The V gene is TRBV2, the J gene TRBJ2-3; 12 nucleotides agree with TRBD2. Germline V lookup: CDR1 SNHLY, CDR2 FYNNEI. The CDR3 runs to 15 residues. The J segment lost 0 bases and the V segment lost 7 bases, leaving 2 bases of the junction unmatched. CDR3 residues: CASKGTSGSTDTQYF. CDR3 nucleotide sequence: TGTGCCAGCAAAGGGACTAGCGGGAGCACAGATACGCAGTATTTT.

This clone was seen once. The rearrangement uses TRBV5-1 and TRBJ2-5, with 8 bases matching TRBD2. Germline V gene data show CDR1 as SGHRS and CDR2 as YFSETQ. After removal of 2 bases from V and 4 bases from J, the junction contained 7 bases not matched to a gene. There are 15 residues in the CDR3. For the CDR3, the DNA is TGCGCCAGCAGCTTCGGAAGCGGGAGCAGAGAGACCCAGTACTTC. Encoded protein: CASSFGSGSRETQYF.

CDR3 bases: TGTGCCAGTAAACAGGGGGCCACTAACTATGGCTACACCTTC. Amino acids: CASKQGATNYGYTF. This chain uses TRBV19 with TRBJ1-2; 9 nucleotides align to TRBD1. CDR1 is LNHDA, CDR2 SQIVND, per germline (reference sequence). The V gene end was trimmed by 7 bases and the J gene end by 0 bases; junction bases not matched to a gene: 3. This CDR3 has 14 amino acids. The entire variable domain, with the rest obtained from reference TRBV19 and TRBJ1-2, is as follows: DGGITQSPKYLFRKEGQNVTLSCEQNLNHDAMYWYRQDPGQGLRLIYYSQIVNDFQKGDIAEGYSVSREKKESFPLTVTSAQKNPTAFYLCASKQGATNYGYTFGSGTRLTVV.

The V call is TRBV7-2, the J call TRBJ2-3, with D perhaps matching TRBD1 (5 bases). V shed 5 bases and J shed 10 bases, with 13 bases lying between them. The CDR3 contains 12 residues. CDR1 and CDR2 (germline): SGHTA, FQGNSA. The CDR3 DNA reads TGTGCCAGCAGCCCGGACAACTTGGCGCAGTATTTT. Protein: CASSPDNLAQYF. Together with reference TRBV7-2 and TRBJ2-3, the CDR3 gives the full variable domain: GAGVSQSPSNKVTEKGKDVELRCDPISGHTALYWYRQSLGQGLEFLIYFQGNSAPDKSGLPSDRFSAERTGGSVSTLTIQRTQQEDSAVYLCASSPDNLAQYFGPGTRLTVL.

The chain links TRBV9 to TRBJ2-7; TRBD2 matches 9 bases. Looked up from germline, CDR1 is SGDLS and CDR2 is YYNGEE. V trimming: 2 bases; J trimming: 4 bases; junction bases outside the gene matches: 7. The CDR3 is 15 residues long. Here the CDR3 DNA reads TGTGCCAGCAGCGTCGAGCCTAGCGGGATATACGAGCAGTACTTC. As protein: CASSVEPSGIYEQYF.

This chain connects TRBV11-2 to TRBJ2-3; 7 bases line up with TRBD2. The CDR3 is made up of 15 amino acids. CDR1 and CDR2 from the germline V gene are SGHAT and FQNNGV. The CDR3, as DNA: TGTGCTGGAGCCGTGGGGGAGGGAGGGCCAGATACGCAGTATTTT. Translation: CAGAVGEGGPDTQYF.

J is TRBJ1-1 and V is TRBV19; the D is unclear. Germline lookup yields CDR1 LNHDA and CDR2 SQIVND (reference sequence). The CDR3 sequence is 13 residues long. V shed 10 bases and J shed 2 bases, with 14 bases lying between them. This chain's CDR3 is CATSWASNTEAFF. In DNA form, the CDR3 reads TGTGCCACCTCGTGGGCATCCAACACTGAAGCTTTCTTT.

The V gene is TRBV7-2, the J gene TRBJ2-7, with 13 positions matching TRBD2. The CDR3 is 16 amino acids. V was pared by 5 bases and J by 6 bases, with 10 bases of the junction left unmatched. Looked up from germline, CDR1 is SGHTA and CDR2 is FQGNSA. The CDR3 region is CASSPGLAGVGGEQYF. The CDR3 region has the DNA TGTGCCAGCAGCCCCGGACTAGCGGGAGTGGGTGGCGAGCAGTACTTC.

The chain recombines TRBV7-2 with TRBJ2-5; D might be TRBD2 (5 bases). Germline CDR1 and CDR2: SGHTA and FQGNSA. Deletions cut 7 bases from V and 2 bases from J, with 14 bases between. The CDR3 runs to 14 residues. The CDR3 reads CASTPAGEQETQYF. In DNA form, the CDR3 reads TGTGCCAGCACCCCCGCGGGCGAACAAGAGACCCAGTACTTC.

Regarding this clone: Other DNA sequences in the sample encode the same CDR3. This chain connects TRBV15 to TRBJ2-7; D remains unclear. This CDR3 is 15 amino acids long. V lost 1 base and J 0 bases, leaving 10 bases between the germline ends. The germline V gene has CDR1 LNHNV and CDR2 YYDKDF (reference sequence). CDR3 in DNA: TGTGCCACCAGCAGAGGGGCCGAGAGCTCCTACGAGCAGTACTTC. Protein product: CATSRGAESSYEQYF.

The rearrangement links TRBV7-9 to TRBJ1-3, with D possibly TRBD1 on 6 matching bases. Trimming removed 4 bases from V and 0 bases from J, with 13 bases in between. CDR1 and CDR2 (germline): SEHNR, FQNEAQ (reference sequence). CDR3 size: 16 residues. The CDR3 nucleotides read TGTGCCAGCAGCTCTTCGAGGGGGATCTCTGGAAACACCATATATTTT. It codes for CASSSSRGISGNTIYF.

Of note for this clone: The junction departs from the called germline gene at one end, perhaps through a read error. The chain joins TRBV4-1 to TRBJ2-3; D remains unclear. Germline V gives CDR1 MGHRA, CDR2 YSYEKL. CDR3 length equals 20 residues. The chain's CDR3 is CASSQVVSSFLKYTRDTRYF. The CDR3 coding sequence is TGCGCCAGCAGCCAAGTCGTTAGCAGCTTTCTGAAATATACTCGAGATACGCGGTATTTT.